Sequencing of this T cell receptor (beta chain) was carried out in a study of T cell changes during pregnancy in multiple sclerosis. TCRdb keeps only in-frame clones here, not all; method: immunoSEQ multiplex PCR. The table lists tens of thousands of clones, 90% to 95% of them singletons. This specimen was CD4+ T cells from peripheral blood mononuclear cells, taken before pregnancy. The TCR comes from a female donor with multiple sclerosis, enrolled in a pregnancy study.

The CDR3 loop reads CASSRSPQETQYF. Here the CDR3 DNA reads TGCGCCAGCAGCCGTAGCCCCCAAGAGACCCAGTACTTC. This chain joins TRBV5-1 and TRBJ2-5; no firm D call. V lost 4 bases and J 1 base, leaving 8 bases between the germline ends. Germline V gives CDR1 SGHRS, CDR2 YFSETQ. The CDR3 extends over 13 amino acids.